The next 7 T cell receptor beta chains were all read from a single sample in a study. TCRdb re-called the 5' RACE reads through MiXCR, storing one row per CDR3 protein. The sample includes approximately 6,200 distinct CDR3 sequences, 30% to 40% of them seen just once. The sequenced material came from memory CD4+ T cells sorted from a lymph node. Subset denoted: memory CD4+ T cells, CD4+CD45RO+CD25-. Source of these receptors: a female donor with breast cancer.

This clonotype was recorded many times. This chain links TRBV7-2 with TRBJ2-7, with 9 bases identical to TRBD2. The V segment lost 8 bases and the J segment 6 bases; nucleotides outside the gene matches: 11. The CDR3 contains 14 residues. Germline V CDR1 and CDR2: SGHTA, FQGNSA. CDR3 residues: CASASGGLALEQYF. CDR3 nucleotides: TGTGCCAGCGCCAGCGGGGGACTAGCTCTCGAGCAGTACTTC.

The sample holds a few counts of this clonotype. A much larger clone lies a single base off, so this may be a read error. The rearrangement links TRBV20-1 to TRBJ2-5; D unresolved. Germline CDR1 and CDR2: DFQATT and SNEGSKA (reference sequence). This CDR3 comprises 13 residues. The CDR3 loop reads CSASGEFQETQCF. CDR3 DNA: TGCAGTGCTAGTGGGGAATTCCAAGAGACCCAGTGCTTC.

This clonotype appeared many times. This chain joins TRBV12-3 or TRBV12-4 and TRBJ2-1; no firm D call. This CDR3 spans 11 amino acids. The ends were cut back, 6 bases at V and 3 bases at J, with 3 bases in the middle. The CDR3 DNA reads TGTGCCAGCAGCCTCTACAATGAGCAGTTCTTC. Translation: CASSLYNEQFF.

This clonotype was detected only a few times. Given a much more abundant clone one base away, this may be a read error. The chain links TRBV4-1 to TRBJ2-2, with a weak D call TRBD2 (5 bases). Deletions cut 3 bases from V and 4 bases from J, with 9 bases between. The CDR3 is 14 amino acids. Germline V CDR1 and CDR2: MGHRA, YSYEKL. CDR3 protein: CASSHMGSTGELFF. The CDR3 nucleotides are TGCGCCAGCAGCCACATGGGGAGCACCGGGGAGCTGTTTTTT.

Of note for this clonotype: A much larger clone sits a single nucleotide away, making a read error possible. CDR3 sequence: CSASTGQEMNTEACF. DNA of the CDR3: TGCAGTGCTAGTACCGGACAGGAGATGAACACTGAAGCTTGCTTT. The chain has TRBV20-1 and TRBJ1-1, with 7 positions matching TRBD1. The V gene's germline CDR1 is DFQATT and CDR2 SNEGSKA (reference sequence). This CDR3 is 15 amino acids long.

This clonotype qualifies as medium-sized. V usage is TRBV24-1 and J usage is TRBJ2-7, with a weak D call TRBD2 (5 bases). The CDR3 consists of 14 residues. CDR1 is KGHDR, CDR2 SFDVKD, per germline. V shed 5 bases and J shed 3 bases, with 13 bases lying between them. The CDR3 coding sequence is TGTGCCACCAGTGCCGGAGGCAGCAACTACGAGCAGTACTTC. Translation gives CATSAGGSNYEQYF.

This clonotype counts as medium-sized. The chain couples TRBV10-3 to TRBJ1-1, with D possibly being TRBD1 (6 bases). The CDR3 sequence is 14 residues long. The germline gives CDR1 ENHRY, CDR2 SYGVKD. Trimming pared 3 bases from V and 5 bases from J, leaving 13 bases between. For the CDR3, the DNA is TGTGCCATCAGTGATTTGGGGGGCAGGACTGAAGCTTTCTTT. It translates to CAISDLGGRTEAFF.